Following are 9 T cell receptor beta chains from one sample sequenced in a study of identical twins. TCRdb independently ran MiXCR on the 5' RACE reads; one entry per CDR3 protein. The table has hundreds of thousands of distinct CDR3 sequences, approximately 8% seen once; the top ten hold approximately 2.1%. The same data also went into a second study, on yellow fever vaccine responses in identical twins.

Specimen: memory (CD45RO+) T cells sorted from blood. The receptors were gathered from a woman aged 18-29 years in good health.

This rearrangement joins TRBV6-5 to TRBJ1-1; the D gene is possibly TRBD1 (5 bases). V lost 2 bases and J lost 3, with 22 bases in between. Germline CDR1 and CDR2: MNHEY and SVGAGI. The CDR3 has 18 amino acids. CDR3 amino acids: CASSYIWRDQWEDTEAFF. Here the CDR3 DNA reads TGTGCCAGCAGTTACATATGGAGGGACCAGTGGGAGGACACTGAAGCTTTCTTT.

This clonotype was counted ten times or more. The chain joins TRBV15 to TRBJ1-1; D is unresolved. CDR1 is LNHNV and CDR2 is YYDKDF in the germline V gene (reference sequence). The CDR3 loop spans 14 amino acids. V gave up 0 bases and J gave up 2 bases, with 7 bases separating them. The CDR3 loop is CATSRDIDNTEAFF. Here the CDR3 DNA reads TGTGCCACCAGCAGAGATATTGATAACACTGAAGCTTTCTTT.

J is TRBJ2-7 and V is TRBV11-2; D gene uncertain. Germline V gene sequence: CDR1 SGHAT, CDR2 FQNNGV. V was clipped by 2 bases and J by 2 bases, with 13 bases between them. The CDR3 extends over 15 amino acids. The CDR3 reads CASSLRLADTYEQYV. The CDR3 DNA follows: TGTGCCAGCAGCTTACGTCTCGCAGATACCTACGAGCAGTACGTC.

This clonotype appeared many times. The chain carries TRBV4-1 and TRBJ2-5; D possibly corresponds to TRBD2 (5 bases). The germline gives CDR1 MGHRA, CDR2 YSYEKL. With 2 bases removed from V and 6 bases from J, the gap between germline ends came to 7 bases. CDR3 length equals 12 residues. The CDR3 reads CASSQLGKTQYF. In DNA form, the CDR3 reads TGCGCCAGCAGCCAACTCGGGAAGACCCAGTACTTC.

A few counts support this clonotype. The V gene is TRBV6-1, the J gene TRBJ1-2; D is unresolved. Looked up from germline, CDR1 is MNHNS and CDR2 is SASEGT. V gave up 1 base and J gave up 8 bases, with 14 bases separating them. This CDR3 has 14 residues. The chain's CDR3 is CASSEGELRAGYTF. CDR3 coding DNA: TGTGCCAGCAGTGAAGGGGAGTTGAGGGCCGGCTACACCTTC.

The chain carries TRBV18 and TRBJ2-2, with TRBD1 identical over 7 bases. CDR3 size: 17 residues. Per germline, CDR1 KGHSH and CDR2 LQKENI. V lost 0 bases to trimming and J lost 1 base; unmatched junction nucleotides: 5. The CDR3 DNA follows: TGTGCCAGCTCACCACCTAGGAGACAGGGGAACACCGGGGAGCTGTTTTTT. Protein product: CASSPPRRQGNTGELFF.

This clonotype appeared a few times. It is likely a read error, because the conserved phenylalanine at the end of the CDR3 is missing. The chain is built from TRBV12-3 or TRBV12-4 and TRBJ2-2; TRBD2 aligns across 15 bases. The junction had 5 bases not matched to a gene; V was cut back by 6 bases and J by 6 bases. The CDR3 length is 16 residues. CDR3 coding DNA: TGTGCCAGCAGCCCCTGGACTAGCGGGAGGGCCGGGGAGCTGTTTTCT. Translated, it gives CASSPWTSGRAGELFS.

This clonotype turned up a few times. The CDR3 protein is CASSPNRGQYNEQFF. The CDR3 DNA is TGTGCCAGCAGTCCCAACAGGGGCCAATACAATGAGCAGTTCTTC. The chain links TRBV12-3 or TRBV12-4 to TRBJ2-1; 7 bases fit TRBD1. The V and J ends lost 5 bases and 4 bases, in that order; junction bases with no gene match: 8. The CDR3 is made up of 15 amino acids.

This rearrangement joins TRBV25-1 to TRBJ1-1; D remains ambiguous. The CDR3 sequence is 13 residues long. Trimming stripped 3 bases from V and 10 bases from J, with 15 bases between. Germline V gives CDR1 MGHDK, CDR2 SYGVNS. CDR3 sequence (DNA): TGTGCCAGCAGTGAGGGCTACTACGGTTCAGCTTTCTTT. This translates into CASSEGYYGSAFF.